The 28 T cell receptor beta chains below were found in one sample sequenced in a study of blood T cell repertoires in COVID-19. Assay: immunoSEQ multiplex PCR; the TCRdb copy retains only in-frame clones and omits some. This table holds roughly 100,000 clones, approximately 89% found once. Sample: peripheral blood. The origin of the receptors is a human donor in a cohort sampled during active COVID-19.

The chain has TRBV11-3 and TRBJ2-5; tentative D call: TRBD2 (6 bases). V gave up 5 bases and J gave up 2 bases, with 9 bases separating them. Germline CDR1 SGHNT, CDR2 YENEEA. This CDR3 comprises 13 residues. The CDR3 loop is CASSGRGQETQYF. CDR3 DNA sequence: TGTGCCAGCAGCGGGCGGGGACAAGAGACCCAGTACTTC.

The CDR3 coding sequence is TGTGCCATCAGGTACAGCATGAACACTGAAGCTTTCTTT. Translated: CAIRYSMNTEAFF. The genes are TRBV10-3 and TRBJ1-1; D remains unclear. The CDR3 has 13 residues. Deletions cut 6 bases from V and 0 bases from J, with 8 bases between. The V gene's germline CDR1 is ENHRY and CDR2 SYGVKD.

This chain uses TRBV13 with TRBJ1-1; weak D call: TRBD1 (5 bases). V was shortened by 4 bases and J by 0 bases, with 9 bases between the two germline ends. This CDR3 is 14 amino acids long. Germline V CDR1 and CDR2: PRHDT, FYEKMQ (reference sequence). CDR3 in amino acids: CASSSAGLNTEAFF. In DNA form, the CDR3 reads TGTGCCAGCAGCTCGGCGGGGCTGAACACTGAAGCTTTCTTT.

The rearrangement joins TRBV7-6 to TRBJ1-4; D remains unclear. V shed 6 bases and J shed 0 bases, with 11 bases lying between them. Germline loops: CDR1 SGHVS, CDR2 FNYEAQ. This CDR3 comprises 15 residues. CDR3 nucleotide sequence: TGTGCCAGCAGTCCCCGCCAGGCAACTAATGAAAAACTGTTTTTT. This encodes CASSPRQATNEKLFF.

The chain combines TRBV5-1 with TRBJ1-5; D is possibly TRBD1 (6 bases). The V gene lost 0 bases and the J gene lost 5 bases, with 9 bases spanning the gap. The CDR3 is 14 residues long. The germline V gene has CDR1 SGHRS and CDR2 YFSETQ. As DNA, the CDR3 is TGCGCCAGCAGCTTGGAGGGGGGGGATCAGCCCCAGCATTTT. It yields the protein CASSLEGGDQPQHF.

CDR3 region: CASSLVADTIYF. DNA of the CDR3: TGTGCCAGCAGCTTAGTAGCGGACACCATATATTTT. The chain recombines TRBV7-8 with TRBJ1-3, with unresolved D. The CDR3 length is 12 residues. Trimming left V 1 base short and J 8 bases short, with 6 bases between. The germline CDR1 and CDR2 sequences are SGHVS and FQNEAQ.

V and J are TRBV27 and TRBJ2-5, with a tentative D call TRBD2 (5 bases). The CDR3 is 13 residues long. V lost 7 bases and J lost 0, with 9 bases in between. Germline V gene lookup returns CDR1 MNHEY and CDR2 SMNVEV (reference sequence). CDR3 in amino acids: CASKRLNQETQYF. The CDR3, as DNA: TGTGCCAGCAAAAGACTAAACCAAGAGACCCAGTACTTC.

This clone was detected only once. V usage is TRBV10-3 and J usage is TRBJ2-3; a possible D gene is TRBD2 (6 bases). This CDR3 has 13 amino acids. Germline loops: CDR1 ENHRY, CDR2 SYGVKD. V lost 6 bases, J lost 4 bases, and 11 bases lay in between. CDR3 nucleotide sequence: TGTGCCATCAGGGCTAGCGAGGCAGATACGCAGTATTTT. Translation: CAIRASEADTQYF.

This clone was seen just once. The genes are TRBV5-1 and TRBJ1-6, with D perhaps matching TRBD1 (5 bases). The germline V gene has CDR1 SGHRS and CDR2 YFSETQ. The CDR3 length is 14 residues. V was clipped by 2 bases and J by 5 bases, with 8 bases between them. This CDR3 is CASSLKGDNSPLHF. The DNA for the CDR3 is TGCGCCAGCAGCTTAAAAGGGGATAATTCACCCCTCCACTTT.

This chain connects TRBV6-5 to TRBJ1-6; unclear D gene. Per the germline V gene, CDR1 is MNHEY and CDR2 is SVGAGI. The V end was cut by 2 bases, the J end by 10 bases, with 18 bases between. The CDR3 totals 16 residues. The DNA of the CDR3 is TGTGCCAGCAGTTACGAAGGAGGAGTGGCCCAATCACCCCTCCACTTT. Protein sequence: CASSYEGGVAQSPLHF.

This chain uses TRBV3-1 (or the pseudogene TRBV3-2) with TRBJ2-2; 8 positions agree with TRBD1. The CDR3 length is 18 residues. The V gene's germline CDR1 is LGHDT and CDR2 YNNKEL (reference sequence). The V gene end was trimmed by 1 base and the J gene end by 1 base; junction bases not matched to a gene: 8. CDR3 in DNA: TGTGCCAGCAGCCAAGTACCCTCCGGGACAGGGAACACCGGGGAGCTGTTTTTT. Protein: CASSQVPSGTGNTGELFF.

The V call is TRBV5-4, the J call TRBJ2-5; TRBD2 matches at 9 bases. CDR1 is SGHNT, CDR2 YYREEE, per germline (reference sequence). With V trimmed by 4 bases and J by 2 bases, 3 bases remained unmatched. This CDR3 is built from 14 residues. The CDR3 loop is CASSASGAQETQYF. CDR3 sequence (DNA): TGTGCCAGCAGCGCTAGCGGGGCACAAGAGACCCAGTACTTC.

The chain employs TRBV3-1 (or the pseudogene TRBV3-2) and TRBJ1-2; no clear D gene. V was clipped by 5 bases and J by 8 bases, with 12 bases between them. This CDR3 has 12 amino acids. The germline V gene has CDR1 LGHDT and CDR2 YNNKEL (reference sequence). DNA for the CDR3: TGTGCCAGCAGCGACGGGAGCGGGGGCTACACCTTC. Protein sequence: CASSDGSGGYTF.

The chain links TRBV29-1 to TRBJ2-3; D perhaps matches TRBD2 (5 bases). Per the germline V gene, CDR1 is SQVTM and CDR2 is ANQGSEA. There are 14 residues in the CDR3. V lost 2 bases and J 6 bases, leaving 15 bases between the germline ends. CDR3: CSVEKVAPGDTQYF. CDR3 nucleotides: TGCAGCGTTGAAAAGGTAGCGCCCGGGGATACGCAGTATTTT.

The chain combines TRBV5-1 with TRBJ1-5; 7 bases fit TRBD1. This CDR3 has 14 residues. The J segment lost 2 bases and the V segment lost 4 bases, leaving 3 bases of the junction unmatched. The V gene's germline CDR1 is SGHRS and CDR2 YFSETQ. This chain's CDR3 is CASSPGQGNQPQHF. Written as DNA, the CDR3 is TGCGCCAGCAGCCCTGGACAGGGCAATCAGCCCCAGCATTTT. The entire variable domain, with the rest obtained from reference TRBV5-1 and TRBJ1-5, is as follows: KAGVTQTPRYLIKTRGQQVTLSCSPISGHRSVSWYQQTPGQGLQFLFEYFSETQRNKGNFPGRFSGRQFSNSRSEMNVSTLELGDSALYLCASSPGQGNQPQHFGDGTRLSIL.

V and J are TRBV4-1 and TRBJ1-3; D is unclear. CDR3 size: 15 residues. With 0 bases removed from V and 4 bases from J, the gap between germline ends came to 10 bases. Germline CDR1 reads MGHRA; CDR2 reads YSYEKL. The CDR3 nucleotides read TGCGCCAGCAGCCAAGACCCGACGGAGGGAAACACCATATATTTT. Translated: CASSQDPTEGNTIYF.

This chain joins TRBV7-9 and TRBJ2-5; TRBD1 might be the D (5 bases). This CDR3 is built from 13 residues. Germline CDR1 SEHNR, CDR2 FQNEAQ (reference sequence). Trimming took 2 bases from V and 2 from J, leaving 6 bases between them. This CDR3 is CASSLPGQETQYF. CDR3 in DNA: TGTGCCAGCAGCTTACCAGGGCAAGAGACCCAGTACTTC. Combining the CDR3 with reference TRBV7-9 and TRBJ2-5 gives the whole variable domain DTGVSQNPRHKITKRGQNVTFRCDPISEHNRLYWYRQTLGQGPEFLTYFQNEAQLEKSRLLSDRFSAERPKGSFSTLEIQRTEQGDSAMYLCASSLPGQETQYFGPGTRLLVL.

The V call is TRBV19, the J call TRBJ2-5; tentatively, D is TRBD1 (5 bases). The V gene lost 1 base and the J gene lost 4 bases, with 16 bases spanning the gap. There are 16 residues in the CDR3. Germline V gene data show CDR1 as LNHDA and CDR2 as SQIVND (reference sequence). The chain's CDR3 is CASSIGGGAELETQYF. For the CDR3, the DNA is TGTGCCAGTAGTATAGGCGGTGGGGCAGAACTAGAGACCCAGTACTTC.

In its sample, this clone was seen a few times. The chain combines TRBV12-3 or TRBV12-4 with TRBJ2-7, with 7 bases fitting TRBD1. There are 13 residues in the CDR3. The ends lost 5 bases at V and 6 bases at J; junction bases unmatched: 7. CDR3 protein: CASSMVDRAEQYF. CDR3 DNA: TGTGCCAGCAGTATGGTTGACAGGGCCGAGCAGTACTTC.

The chain joins TRBV5-6 to TRBJ1-4; 8 bases line up with TRBD1. After removal of 3 bases from V and 4 bases from J, the junction contained 5 bases not matched to a gene. Germline V CDR1 and CDR2: SGHDT, YYEEEE. The CDR3 contains 15 residues. The CDR3 DNA reads TGTGCCAGCAGCTCTACAGGGGGAGGTAATGAAAAACTGTTTTTT. Translating it yields CASSSTGGGNEKLFF.

The chain has TRBV19 and TRBJ1-6, with D possibly matching TRBD1 (6 bases). The CDR3 runs to 14 residues. Germline CDR1 is LNHDA and CDR2 is SQIVND (reference sequence). Trimming cost V 7 bases and J 7 bases, with 14 bases left between them. CDR3 DNA: TGTGCCAGTATGGGAACAGGGTTCAATTCACCCCTCCACTTT. Encoded protein: CASMGTGFNSPLHF.

As for this clone: Other DNA sequences in this specimen translate into the identical CDR3. The chain has TRBV5-1 and TRBJ2-5; perhaps TRBD1 as D (6 bases). Trimming removed 0 bases at V and 1 base at J, with 7 bases between. Germline V gene lookup returns CDR1 SGHRS and CDR2 YFSETQ. The CDR3 sequence is 14 residues long. The CDR3 protein is CASSLGQVQETQYF. CDR3 coding DNA: TGCGCCAGCAGCTTGGGACAGGTCCAAGAGACCCAGTACTTC.

This chain links TRBV21-1 with TRBJ1-1. TRBV21-1 is noted as a pseudogene. The CDR3 is made up of 12 amino acids. The CDR3 coding sequence is TGTGCCAGCAGCAAACCCCCTGGCGGCTGGATCTTT. This translates into CASSKPPGGWIF.

V and J are TRBV18 and TRBJ1-2; the match to TRBD1 covers 7 bases. The length of the CDR3 is 16 residues. The V and J ends lost 4 bases and 4 bases, in that order; junction bases with no gene match: 12. Germline loops: CDR1 KGHSH, CDR2 LQKENI. DNA for the CDR3: TGTGCCAGCTCACTTGCTCCCGGGACAGACTTCTATGGCTACACCTTC. Its translation: CASSLAPGTDFYGYTF.

This rearrangement joins TRBV29-1 to TRBJ1-1, with a weak D call TRBD1 (6 bases). Germline CDR1 reads SQVTM; CDR2 reads ANQGSEA. The CDR3 consists of 13 residues. V was cut by 7 bases and J by 11 bases, with 23 bases left in between. CDR3 coding DNA: TGCAGCGGGATGACAGGTAACTTCCCCCGGGCTTTCTTT. This codes for CSGMTGNFPRAFF.

The rearrangement links TRBV29-1 to TRBJ1-1, with 9 nucleotides matching TRBD1. V dropped 5 bases and J dropped 4; count of bases not matched to a gene: 8. Germline-derived CDR1 and CDR2 are SQVTM and ANQGSEA. The CDR3 contains 14 residues. The CDR3 region has the DNA TGCAGCGTTACAGGGGGCGGTAGGAGCACTGAAGCTTTCTTT. Amino acid sequence: CSVTGGGRSTEAFF.

The V call is TRBV3-1 (or the pseudogene TRBV3-2), the J call TRBJ2-2; D not resolved. Looked up from germline, CDR1 is LGHDT and CDR2 is YNNKEL (reference sequence). Trimming cost V 3 bases and J 5 bases, with 4 bases left between them. The CDR3 is 12 residues long. This CDR3 is CASSHITGELFF. The CDR3 DNA sequence: TGTGCCAGCAGCCACATTACCGGGGAGCTGTTTTTT.

The rearrangement links TRBV30 to TRBJ1-2; 7 nucleotides match TRBD1. Losses at the gene ends were 2 bases for V and 4 bases for J; bases not matched to a gene: 4. The CDR3 loop spans 13 amino acids. Germline CDR1 reads GTSNPN; CDR2 reads SVGIG (reference sequence). The CDR3 sequence: CAWSPGTAYGYTF. CDR3 nucleotide sequence: TGTGCCTGGAGTCCCGGGACAGCCTATGGCTACACCTTC.